Shown below are 23 T cell receptor beta chains from a single sample sequenced in a study of blood T cell repertoires in COVID-19 (dated by TCRdb to about 2020). Library creation used the immunoSEQ multiplex PCR assay. Drawn from immuneACCESS, this table holds only the in-frame rearrangements with V and J called that TCRdb kept. Clones are partly lost; checked studies trace under half to an unresolved V gene and leave the rest unexplained. The sample profile shows about 69,000 clones; approximately 83% of them were found once. The ten largest clones add up to around 3.2% of the sample. Sequenced sample: peripheral blood. The receptors here all came from a man older than 75 with acute or convalescent COVID-19.

The rearrangement links TRBV6-2 or TRBV6-3 to TRBJ2-1, with 11 positions matching TRBD2. The CDR3 is 16 residues long. Germline V CDR1 and CDR2: MNHEY, SVGEGT. With V trimmed by 2 bases and J by 4 bases, 4 bases remained unmatched. CDR3 sequence reads: CASSYGTSGRYNEQFF. CDR3 nucleotides: TGTGCCAGCAGTTACGGTACTAGCGGGAGATACAATGAGCAGTTCTTC.

Points on this clone: Other DNA variants within this sample encode the same CDR3. The chain carries TRBV12-5 and TRBJ1-5, with TRBD1 matching over 9 bases. Germline CDR1 LGHNT, CDR2 FRNRAP. This CDR3 has 15 amino acids. Losses at the gene ends were 6 bases for V and 2 bases for J; bases not matched to a gene: 5. The CDR3 loop is CASGRDRGGNQPQHF. CDR3 sequence (DNA): TGTGCTAGTGGCCGCGACAGGGGGGGCAATCAGCCCCAGCATTTT.

This chain links TRBV4-3 with TRBJ2-1; TRBD2 matches 8 bases. This CDR3 spans 18 amino acids. Germline trimming cut 0 bases from V and 1 base from J; bases unmatched to any gene: 8. CDR1 is LGHNA and CDR2 is YSLEER in the germline V gene. This CDR3 is CASSQDPPQRGSYNEQFF. The CDR3 nucleotides read TGCGCCAGCAGCCAAGATCCCCCTCAGCGGGGGTCCTACAATGAGCAGTTCTTC.

The chain combines TRBV30 with TRBJ2-3; a weak D match, TRBD1 (5 bases). The CDR3 extends over 14 amino acids. The germline V gene encodes CDR1 GTSNPN and CDR2 SVGIG (reference sequence). V dropped 1 base and J dropped 6 bases, with 14 bases sitting between them. The CDR3 DNA reads TGTGCCTGGAGTGGGGCTGGGGCATTGGATACGCAGTATTTT. This translates into CAWSGAGALDTQYF.

CDR3 DNA sequence: TGTGCCAGCAGCCAAGATCGGCCCCGAAGGGGTCCCGAGCAGTACTTC. It specifies CASSQDRPRRGPEQYF. The chain links TRBV3-1 (or the pseudogene TRBV3-2) to TRBJ2-7, with D perhaps matching TRBD1 (5 bases). V lost 0 bases to trimming and J lost 6 bases, with 18 bases between them. This CDR3 has 16 amino acids. CDR1 is LGHDT, CDR2 YNNKEL, per germline (reference sequence).

The chain has TRBV6-4 and TRBJ2-7, with 7 nucleotides matching TRBD1. Germline trimming cut 10 bases from V and 4 bases from J; bases unmatched to any gene: 13. This CDR3 region has 14 residues. The germline CDR1 and CDR2 sequences are MRHNA and SNTAGT. CDR3 DNA sequence: TGTGCCAAGAACAGGGGCCGGAGATCATACGAGCAGTACTTC. The encoded protein is CAKNRGRRSYEQYF.

V gene TRBV6-2 or TRBV6-3 combines with J gene TRBJ2-1, with 7 bases aligning to TRBD2. The CDR3 sequence is 12 residues long. Trimming cost V 5 bases and J 6 bases; bases outside gene matches: 1. Per germline, CDR1 MNHEY and CDR2 SVGEGT. In nucleotides, the CDR3 is TGTGCCAGCAGTAGACTAGCCAATGAGCAGTTCTTC. Its protein is CASSRLANEQFF.

The J gene is TRBJ1-2, the V gene TRBV30; 9 bases map to TRBD1. Germline CDR1 is GTSNPN and CDR2 is SVGIG (reference sequence). CDR3 size: 14 residues. V lost 2 bases to trimming and J lost 6 bases; unmatched junction nucleotides: 7. The CDR3 region is CAWSPGTGKNGYTF. DNA of the CDR3: TGTGCCTGGAGTCCAGGGACAGGGAAGAATGGCTACACCTTC.

This clone was observed a single time. The chain employs TRBV7-9 and TRBJ2-7, with TRBD1 matching 8 bases. From germline, CDR1 is SEHNR and CDR2 FQNEAQ (reference sequence). CDR3 size: 14 residues. V was clipped by 2 bases and J by 0 bases; unmatched bases: 0. The CDR3 nucleotides are TGTGCCAGCAGCTTAACAGGGGGCTCCTACGAGCAGTACTTC. This codes for CASSLTGGSYEQYF.

V gene TRBV19 combines with J gene TRBJ2-2; D may be TRBD2 (5 bases). The V end lost 7 bases, the J end lost 5 bases, and 14 bases lay between the germline ends. The CDR3 consists of 14 residues. Germline-derived CDR1 and CDR2 are LNHDA and SQIVND (reference sequence). The CDR3 coding sequence is TGTGCCAGTAATCCGGGATTCGGAACCGGGGAGCTGTTTTTT. This encodes CASNPGFGTGELFF.

CDR3 nucleotides: TGTGCCAGCAGCTTAGCGCTGCGTGAGGGCCCTGAAGCTTTCTTT. As protein: CASSLALREGPEAFF. The genes are TRBV7-9 and TRBJ1-1; unclear D gene. The germline V gene encodes CDR1 SEHNR and CDR2 FQNEAQ (reference sequence). CDR3 length equals 15 residues. Deletions cut 0 bases from V and 6 bases from J, with 14 bases between. Full variable domain (remainder filled in from reference TRBV7-9 and TRBJ1-1): DTGVSQNPRHKITKRGQNVTFRCDPISEHNRLYWYRQTLGQGPEFLTYFQNEAQLEKSRLLSDRFSAERPKGSFSTLEIQRTEQGDSAMYLCASSLALREGPEAFFGQGTRLTVV.

In its sample, this clone was seen a few times. This rearrangement joins TRBV5-1 to TRBJ2-5; TRBD2 might be the D (6 bases). CDR1 is SGHRS and CDR2 is YFSETQ in the germline V gene. Trimming took off 4 bases at V and 3 bases at J, with 10 bases between the two ends. The CDR3 runs 13 residues. CDR3 DNA: TGCGCCAGCAGCCCGGGACTGGAAGAGACCCAGTACTTC. It codes for CASSPGLEETQYF. Looking up the rest from reference TRBV5-1 and TRBJ2-5 gives the full variable domain: KAGVTQTPRYLIKTRGQQVTLSCSPISGHRSVSWYQQTPGQGLQFLFEYFSETQRNKGNFPGRFSGRQFSNSRSEMNVSTLELGDSALYLCASSPGLEETQYFGPGTRLLVL.

The sample holds one count of this clone. This chain links TRBV2 with TRBJ2-5, with D tentatively TRBD2 (5 bases). Trimming stripped 4 bases from V and 1 base from J, with 13 bases between. Germline CDR1 and CDR2: SNHLY and FYNNEI. The CDR3 totals 15 residues. The CDR3 region is CASSGLSRLQETQYF. Here the CDR3 DNA reads TGTGCCAGCAGTGGACTATCGAGACTCCAAGAGACCCAGTACTTC.

J is TRBJ2-3 and V is TRBV10-1; the match to TRBD2 covers 8 bases. Trimming cost V 4 bases and J 6 bases; bases outside gene matches: 3. Germline CDR1 reads WNHNN; CDR2 reads SYGVQD (reference sequence). The CDR3 length is 13 residues. CDR3 region: CASSASGSDTQYF. Here the CDR3 DNA reads TGCGCCAGCAGTGCAAGCGGGAGTGATACGCAGTATTTT.

This rearrangement joins TRBV19 to TRBJ1-6; 7 positions match TRBD1. Germline V gene data show CDR1 as LNHDA and CDR2 as SQIVND (reference sequence). V lost 4 bases and J lost 10; bases outside the gene matches: 4. The CDR3 length is 13 residues. CDR3 residues: CASSTTGSSPLHF. The CDR3 DNA is TGTGCCAGTAGTACGACAGGGAGCTCACCCCTCCACTTT.

V is TRBV6-2 or TRBV6-3 and J is TRBJ1-4; D is unclear. The CDR3 extends over 11 amino acids. CDR1 MNHEY and CDR2 SVGEGT come from the germline V gene. Trimming shortened V by 5 bases and J by 10 bases, and 8 bases separated the two germline ends. The CDR3 DNA follows: TGTGCCAGCAGTCCCGGACTAAAACTGTTTTTT. It translates to CASSPGLKLFF.

The chain joins TRBV18 to TRBJ1-2, with 10 bases aligning to TRBD1. The CDR3 is 16 amino acids. Germline CDR1 reads KGHSH; CDR2 reads LQKENI. The trim removed 6 bases at V and 4 bases at J, leaving 11 bases unmatched. CDR3 in amino acids: CASSREPGQGIYGYTF. CDR3 DNA sequence: TGTGCCAGCTCGCGCGAACCGGGACAGGGGATCTATGGCTACACCTTC.

The chain carries TRBV27 and TRBJ2-7; TRBD1 matches 9 bases. Germline-derived CDR1 and CDR2 are MNHEY and SMNVEV (reference sequence). J gave up 2 bases and V 6 bases, and 14 bases lay outside the gene matches. The CDR3 extends over 17 amino acids. CDR3 DNA sequence: TGTGCCAGCAGCCCCAAACCACCCGGGACAGGGACCTACGAGCAGTACTTC. This translates into CASSPKPPGTGTYEQYF.

J is TRBJ1-4 and V is TRBV7-2; perhaps TRBD1 as D (5 bases). V lost 2 bases, J lost 4 bases, and 11 bases lay in between. This CDR3 has 15 residues. Germline loops: CDR1 SGHTA, CDR2 FQGNSA. The CDR3 region is CASSLQSQGNEKLFF. DNA of the CDR3: TGTGCCAGCAGCTTACAGAGTCAGGGTAATGAAAAACTGTTTTTT.

This rearrangement joins TRBV7-6 to TRBJ2-6; D possibly corresponds to TRBD1 (5 bases). This CDR3 comprises 16 residues. With 1 base removed from V and 2 bases from J, the gap between germline ends came to 9 bases. Per germline, CDR1 SGHVS and CDR2 FNYEAQ. The CDR3 coding sequence is TGTGCCAGCAGCTTAGTCCAGGGCGCTGGGGCCAACGTCCTGACTTTC. Translating gives CASSLVQGAGANVLTF. The entire variable domain, with the rest obtained from reference TRBV7-6 and TRBJ2-6, is as follows: GAGVSQSPRYKVTKRGQDVALRCDPISGHVSLYWYRQALGQGPEFLTYFNYEAQQDKSGLPNDRFSAERPEGSISTLTIQRTEQRDSAMYRCASSLVQGAGANVLTFGAGSRLTVL.

In the case of this clone: Other nucleotide sequences from this sample produce the same CDR3. This chain links TRBV6-2 or TRBV6-3 with TRBJ2-1; TRBD2 agrees at 10 bases. With V trimmed by 0 bases and J by 3 bases, 2 bases remained unmatched. CDR3 size: 16 residues. Germline CDR1 MNHEY, CDR2 SVGEGT. The CDR3, as DNA: TGTGCCAGCAGTTACTCGACTAGCGGGCGCTACAATGAGCAGTTCTTC. It codes for CASSYSTSGRYNEQFF.

This chain uses TRBV2 with TRBJ2-3, with 7 nucleotides matching TRBD1. The CDR3 consists of 17 residues. Trimming cost V 3 bases and J 6 bases; bases outside gene matches: 15. Germline CDR1 and CDR2: SNHLY and FYNNEI. CDR3 sequence (DNA): TGTGCCAGCAGTGACAGCTTTCGGTCACAGGGGATGGATACGCAGTATTTT. This encodes CASSDSFRSQGMDTQYF.

The CDR3 DNA sequence: TGTGCCTGGAGAATCGGGACAGGGAGTTACGAGCAGTACTTC. Translated, it gives CAWRIGTGSYEQYF. The chain has TRBV30 and TRBJ2-7; the match to TRBD1 covers 9 bases. This CDR3 contains 14 residues. V gave up 3 bases and J gave up 4 bases; unmatched junction bases: 7. The germline V gene has CDR1 GTSNPN and CDR2 SVGIG (reference sequence).